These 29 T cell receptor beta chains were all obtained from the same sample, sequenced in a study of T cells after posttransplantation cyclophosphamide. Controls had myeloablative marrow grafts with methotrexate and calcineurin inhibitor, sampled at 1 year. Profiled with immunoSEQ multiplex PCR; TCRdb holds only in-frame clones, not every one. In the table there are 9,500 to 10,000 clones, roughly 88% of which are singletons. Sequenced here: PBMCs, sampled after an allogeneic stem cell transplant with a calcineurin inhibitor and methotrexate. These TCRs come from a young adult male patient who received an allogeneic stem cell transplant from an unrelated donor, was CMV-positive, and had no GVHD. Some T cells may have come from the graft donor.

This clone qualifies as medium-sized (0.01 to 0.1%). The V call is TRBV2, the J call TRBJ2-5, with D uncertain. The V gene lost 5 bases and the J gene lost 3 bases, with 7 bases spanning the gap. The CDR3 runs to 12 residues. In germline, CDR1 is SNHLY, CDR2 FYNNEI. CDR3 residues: CASSMVEETQYF. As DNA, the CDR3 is TGTGCCAGCAGTATGGTAGAAGAGACCCAGTACTTC.

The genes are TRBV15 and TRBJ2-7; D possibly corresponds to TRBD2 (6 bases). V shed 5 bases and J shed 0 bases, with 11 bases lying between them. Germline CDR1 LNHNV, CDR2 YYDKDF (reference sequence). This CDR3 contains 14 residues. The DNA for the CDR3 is TGTGCCACCAGCCTTCGGGAGCTCTCCTACGAGCAGTACTTC. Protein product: CATSLRELSYEQYF.

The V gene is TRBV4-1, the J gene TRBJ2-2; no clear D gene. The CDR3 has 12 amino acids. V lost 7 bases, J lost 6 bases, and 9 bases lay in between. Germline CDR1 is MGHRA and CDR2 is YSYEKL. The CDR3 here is CASNAVPGELFF. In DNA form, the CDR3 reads TGCGCCAGCAACGCAGTCCCCGGGGAGCTGTTTTTT.

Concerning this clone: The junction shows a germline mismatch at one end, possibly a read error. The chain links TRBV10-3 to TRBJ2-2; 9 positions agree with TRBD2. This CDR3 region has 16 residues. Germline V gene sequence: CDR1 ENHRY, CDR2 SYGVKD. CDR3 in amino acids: CATSPILSGSTGELFF. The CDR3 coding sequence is TGTGCCACCAGTCCCATTCTTAGCGGGAGCACCGGGGAGCTGTTTTTT.

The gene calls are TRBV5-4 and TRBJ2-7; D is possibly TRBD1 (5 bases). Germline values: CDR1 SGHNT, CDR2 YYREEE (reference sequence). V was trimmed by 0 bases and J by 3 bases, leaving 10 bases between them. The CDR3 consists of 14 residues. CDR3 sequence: CASSLEGRVYEQYV. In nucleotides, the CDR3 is TGTGCCAGCAGCTTGGAGGGCAGGGTCTACGAGCAGTACGTC.

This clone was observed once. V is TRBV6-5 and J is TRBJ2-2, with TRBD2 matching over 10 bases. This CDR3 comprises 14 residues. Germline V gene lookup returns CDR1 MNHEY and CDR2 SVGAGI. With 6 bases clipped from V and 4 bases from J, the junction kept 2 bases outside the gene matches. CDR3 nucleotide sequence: TGTGCCAGCAGGTGGACTAGCGGCACCGGGGAGCTGTTTTTT. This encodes CASRWTSGTGELFF.

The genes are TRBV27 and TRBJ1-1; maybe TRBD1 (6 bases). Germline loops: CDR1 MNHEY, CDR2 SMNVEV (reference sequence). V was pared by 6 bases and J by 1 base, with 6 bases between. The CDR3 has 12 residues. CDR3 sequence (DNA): TGTGCCAGCAGACAGGGGAACACTGAAGCTTTCTTT. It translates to CASRQGNTEAFF.

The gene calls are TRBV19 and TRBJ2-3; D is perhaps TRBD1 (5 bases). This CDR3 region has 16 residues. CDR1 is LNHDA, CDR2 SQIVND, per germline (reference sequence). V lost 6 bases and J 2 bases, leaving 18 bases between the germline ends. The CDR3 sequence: CASSRTQGYYTDTQYF. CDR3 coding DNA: TGTGCCAGTAGCAGAACTCAGGGATATTACACAGATACGCAGTATTTT.

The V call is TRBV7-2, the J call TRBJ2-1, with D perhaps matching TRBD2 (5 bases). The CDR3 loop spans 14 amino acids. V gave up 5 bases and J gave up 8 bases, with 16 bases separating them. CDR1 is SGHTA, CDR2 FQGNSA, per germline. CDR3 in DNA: TGTGCCAGCAGCCAAACACTAGGAGGTTATGAGCAGTTCTTC. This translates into CASSQTLGGYEQFF. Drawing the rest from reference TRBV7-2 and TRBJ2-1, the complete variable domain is GAGVSQSPSNKVTEKGKDVELRCDPISGHTALYWYRQSLGQGLEFLIYFQGNSAPDKSGLPSDRFSAERTGGSVSTLTIQRTQQEDSAVYLCASSQTLGGYEQFFGPGTRLTVL.

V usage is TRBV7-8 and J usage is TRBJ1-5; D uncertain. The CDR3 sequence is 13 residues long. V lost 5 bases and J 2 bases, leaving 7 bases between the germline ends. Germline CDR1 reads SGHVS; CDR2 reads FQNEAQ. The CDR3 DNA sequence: TGTGCCAGCAGCCCAACAGGCAATCAGCCCCAGCATTTT. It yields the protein CASSPTGNQPQHF.

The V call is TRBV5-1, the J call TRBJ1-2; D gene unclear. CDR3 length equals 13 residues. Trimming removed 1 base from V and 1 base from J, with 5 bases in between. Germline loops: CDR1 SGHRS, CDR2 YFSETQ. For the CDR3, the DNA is TGCGCCAGCAGCTTGCTAAATAACTATGGCTACACCTTC. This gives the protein CASSLLNNYGYTF.

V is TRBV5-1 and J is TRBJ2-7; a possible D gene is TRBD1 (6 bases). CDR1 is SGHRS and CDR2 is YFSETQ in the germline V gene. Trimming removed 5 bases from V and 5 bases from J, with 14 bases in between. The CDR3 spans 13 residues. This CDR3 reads CASRQNSGDEQYV. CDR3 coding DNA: TGCGCCAGCAGACAGAATTCAGGGGACGAGCAGTACGTC.

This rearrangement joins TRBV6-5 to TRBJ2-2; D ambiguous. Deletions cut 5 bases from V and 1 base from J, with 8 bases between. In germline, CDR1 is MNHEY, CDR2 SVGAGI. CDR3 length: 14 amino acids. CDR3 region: CASSTSGNTGELFF. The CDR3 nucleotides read TGTGCCAGCAGTACATCAGGGAACACCGGGGAGCTGTTTTTT.

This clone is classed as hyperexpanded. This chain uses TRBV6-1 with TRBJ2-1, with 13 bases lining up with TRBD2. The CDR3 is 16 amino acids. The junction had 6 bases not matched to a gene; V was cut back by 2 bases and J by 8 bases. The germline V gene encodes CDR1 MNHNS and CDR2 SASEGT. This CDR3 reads CASSEFGLAGVDEQFF. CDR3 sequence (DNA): TGTGCCAGCAGTGAATTCGGACTAGCGGGAGTGGATGAGCAGTTCTTC.

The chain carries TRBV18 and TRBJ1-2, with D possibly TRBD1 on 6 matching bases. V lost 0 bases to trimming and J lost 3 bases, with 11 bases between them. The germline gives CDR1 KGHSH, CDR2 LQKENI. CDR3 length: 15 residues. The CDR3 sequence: CASSPPSNRDYGYTF. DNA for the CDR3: TGTGCCAGCTCACCACCCTCTAACAGGGACTATGGCTACACCTTC.

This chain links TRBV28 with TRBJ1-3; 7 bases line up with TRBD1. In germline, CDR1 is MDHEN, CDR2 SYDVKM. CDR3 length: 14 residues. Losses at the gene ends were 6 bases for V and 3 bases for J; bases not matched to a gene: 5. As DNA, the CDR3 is TGTGCCAGCAGGACAGGGCCTCGTGGAAACACCATATATTTT. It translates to CASRTGPRGNTIYF.

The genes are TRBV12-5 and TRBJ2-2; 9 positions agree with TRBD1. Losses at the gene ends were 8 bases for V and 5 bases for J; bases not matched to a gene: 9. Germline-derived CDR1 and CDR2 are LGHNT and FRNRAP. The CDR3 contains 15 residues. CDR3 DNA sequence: TGTGCTAGTTTCCTCGGGACAGGGCGGACCGGGGAGCTGTTTTTT. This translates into CASFLGTGRTGELFF.

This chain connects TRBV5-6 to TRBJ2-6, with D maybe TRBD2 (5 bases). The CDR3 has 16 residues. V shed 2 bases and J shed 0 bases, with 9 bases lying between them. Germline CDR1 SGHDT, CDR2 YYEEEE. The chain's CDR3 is CASSLRRSSGANVLTF. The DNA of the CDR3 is TGTGCCAGCAGCTTAAGGAGGTCCTCTGGGGCCAACGTCCTGACTTTC.

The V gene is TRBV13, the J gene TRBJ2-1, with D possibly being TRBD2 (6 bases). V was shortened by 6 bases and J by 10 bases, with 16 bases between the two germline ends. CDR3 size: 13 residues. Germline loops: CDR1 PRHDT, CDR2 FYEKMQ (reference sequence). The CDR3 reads CASSHDLEGEQFF. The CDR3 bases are TGTGCCAGCAGTCACGATCTGGAGGGGGAGCAGTTCTTC.

The CDR3 DNA sequence: TGTGCCAGCAACTATACCCCCAGGGGAATAGGCGATGGCTACACCTTC. Translated: CASNYTPRGIGDGYTF. The rearrangement joins TRBV6-6 to TRBJ1-2, with D possibly TRBD1 on 6 matching bases. V was pared by 7 bases and J by 6 bases, with 24 bases between. This CDR3 has 16 amino acids. Germline lookup yields CDR1 MNHNY and CDR2 SVGAGI (reference sequence).

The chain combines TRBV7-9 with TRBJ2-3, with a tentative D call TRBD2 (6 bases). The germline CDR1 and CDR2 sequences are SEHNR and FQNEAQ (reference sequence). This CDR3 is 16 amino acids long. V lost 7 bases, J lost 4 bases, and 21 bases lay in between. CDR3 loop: CASTLLAGRGADTQYF. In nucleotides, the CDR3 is TGTGCCAGCACCCTACTAGCAGGGAGAGGCGCAGATACGCAGTATTTT.

The CDR3 DNA follows: TGCGCCAGCAGCTTGGTCCTAGCGGGAGCTCAAGATACGCAGTATTTT. This translates into CASSLVLAGAQDTQYF. V and J are TRBV5-1 and TRBJ2-3; 10 bases line up with TRBD2. Trimming at V came to 0 bases and at J to 5 bases, leaving 6 bases not matched to a gene. The CDR3 has 16 residues. Looked up from germline, CDR1 is SGHRS and CDR2 is YFSETQ.

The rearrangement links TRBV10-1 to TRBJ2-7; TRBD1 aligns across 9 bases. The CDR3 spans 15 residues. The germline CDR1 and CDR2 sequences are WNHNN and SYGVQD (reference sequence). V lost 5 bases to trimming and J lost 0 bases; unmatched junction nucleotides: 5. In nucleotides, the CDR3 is TGCGCCAGCAGTACCGGGACAGGGAACTCCTACGAGCAGTACGTC. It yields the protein CASSTGTGNSYEQYV.

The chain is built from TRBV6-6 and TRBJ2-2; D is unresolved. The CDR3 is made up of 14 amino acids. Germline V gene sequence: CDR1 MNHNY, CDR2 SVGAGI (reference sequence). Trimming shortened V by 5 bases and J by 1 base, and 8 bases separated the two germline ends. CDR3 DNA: TGTGCCAGCAGTACATCAGGGAACACCGGGGAGCTGTTTTTT. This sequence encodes CASSTSGNTGELFF.

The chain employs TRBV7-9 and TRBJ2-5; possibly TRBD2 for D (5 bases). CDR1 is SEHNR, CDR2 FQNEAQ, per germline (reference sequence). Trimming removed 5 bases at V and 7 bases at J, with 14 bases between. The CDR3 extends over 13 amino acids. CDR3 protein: CASSKLGLGTQYF. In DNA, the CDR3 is TGTGCCAGCAGCAAACTAGGACTCGGGACCCAGTACTTC.

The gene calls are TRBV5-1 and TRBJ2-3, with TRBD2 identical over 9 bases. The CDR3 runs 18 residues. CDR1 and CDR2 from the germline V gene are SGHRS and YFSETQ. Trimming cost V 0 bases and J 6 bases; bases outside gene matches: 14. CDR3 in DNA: TGCGCCAGCAGCTTGGTTTCGGGCGGGAGGGCCGTTGGGGATACGCAGTATTTT. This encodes CASSLVSGGRAVGDTQYF. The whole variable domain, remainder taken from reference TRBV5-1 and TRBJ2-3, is KAGVTQTPRYLIKTRGQQVTLSCSPISGHRSVSWYQQTPGQGLQFLFEYFSETQRNKGNFPGRFSGRQFSNSRSEMNVSTLELGDSALYLCASSLVSGGRAVGDTQYFGPGTRLTVL.

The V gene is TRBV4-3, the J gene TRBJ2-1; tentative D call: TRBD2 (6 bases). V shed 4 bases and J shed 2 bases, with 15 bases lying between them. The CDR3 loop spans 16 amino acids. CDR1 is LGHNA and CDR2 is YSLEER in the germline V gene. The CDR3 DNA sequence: TGCGCCAGCAGCCGGGGGGAAGGGGTGCCCTACAATGAGCAGTTCTTC. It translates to CASSRGEGVPYNEQFF.

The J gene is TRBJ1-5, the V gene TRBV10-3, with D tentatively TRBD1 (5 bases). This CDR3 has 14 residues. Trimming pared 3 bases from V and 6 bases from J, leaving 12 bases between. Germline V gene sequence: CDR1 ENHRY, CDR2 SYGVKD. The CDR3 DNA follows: TGTGCCATCAGTGATGGCCGGGGGGTTCAGCCCCAGCATTTT. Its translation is CAISDGRGVQPQHF.

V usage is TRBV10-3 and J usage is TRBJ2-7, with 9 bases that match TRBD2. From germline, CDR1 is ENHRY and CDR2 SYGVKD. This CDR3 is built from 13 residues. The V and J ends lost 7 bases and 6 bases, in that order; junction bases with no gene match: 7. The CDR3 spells CAIKGREGSEQYF. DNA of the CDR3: TGTGCCATCAAGGGGCGGGAGGGTAGCGAGCAGTACTTC.